This is a list of T cell receptor beta chains from one sample in a study of blood T cell repertoires in COVID-19. Profiling relied on immunoSEQ multiplex PCR, and the TCRdb table lists in-frame clones only, not all of them. The data hold 150,000 to 200,000 clones, with about nine tenths observed a single time. The source material was peripheral blood. These receptors were collected from a woman in her sixties or seventies with acute or convalescent COVID-19. Each CDR3 is given with its conserved first and last residue. Fields, in order: J gene, clone size, V gene, D gene, CDR3 protein, CDR3 DNA. D genes are given only for firm matches. The size entry is marked missing in some rows and otherwise reads once, few, many or a size class.

TRBJ2-2 - TRBV7-2 TRBD2 CASSSIGLGKTGELFF TGTGCCAGCAGCAGCATAGGACTAGGGAAAACCGGGGAGCTGTTTTTT
TRBJ1-2 - TRBV7-2 - CASSLGFEARRYGYTF TGTGCCAGCAGCTTAGGGTTTGAAGCTCGCCGCTATGGCTACACCTTC
TRBJ1-1 - TRBV5-1 - CASTSDTEAFF TGCGCCAGCACCTCTGACACTGAAGCTTTCTTT
TRBJ1-5 - TRBV28 - CASTSPDYSNQPQHF TGTGCCAGCACCTCCCCGGACTATAGCAATCAGCCCCAGCATTTT
TRBJ1-2 - TRBV2 TRBD1 CASSEGQGAYTF TGTGCCAGCAGTGAGGGACAGGGGGCCTACACCTTC
TRBJ2-7 few TRBV19 TRBD1 CASSLGQSTYEQYF TGTGCCAGTAGTTTGGGACAGAGTACCTACGAGCAGTACTTC
TRBJ2-2 - TRBV19 - CASSNSYSNTGELFF TGTGCCAGTAGTAACAGTTACTCTAACACCGGGGAGCTGTTTTTT
TRBJ1-2 - TRBV19 - CASSTPYGYTF TGTGCCAGTAGTACCCCGTATGGCTACACCTTC
TRBJ1-6 - TRBV6-6 - CASSYAEGNSPLHF TGTGCCAGCAGTTATGCCGAGGGTAATTCACCCCTCCACTTT
TRBJ2-7 - TRBV9 - CASSVGGTPTYEQYF TGTGCCAGCAGCGTAGGGGGGACACCTACCTACGAGCAGTACTTC
TRBJ2-3 - TRBV2 - CASRTSDTPTDTQYF TGTGCCAGCAGGACTAGTGACACGCCCACAGATACGCAGTATTTT
TRBJ1-1 few TRBV18 - CASSPGASGTEAFF TGTGCCAGCTCACCGGGGGCGTCGGGCACTGAAGCTTTCTTT
TRBJ2-1 - TRBV9 TRBD1 CASSVALTGGYNEQFF TGTGCCAGCAGCGTAGCCCTGACAGGGGGCTACAATGAGCAGTTCTTC
TRBJ2-5 - TRBV18 TRBD1 CASSPLRQGLKETQYF TGTGCCAGCTCACCACTGAGACAGGGCCTCAAGGAGACCCAGTACTTC
TRBJ1-2 few TRBV7-2 - CASSLAPGQGGYTF TGTGCCAGCAGCTTAGCGCCAGGGCAAGGTGGCTACACCTTC
TRBJ2-5 - TRBV5-6 - CASSLWGERETQYF TGTGCCAGCAGCTTGTGGGGGGAGCGGGAGACCCAGTACTTC
TRBJ2-1 - TRBV7-9 - CASSIRVDEQFF TGTGCCAGCAGCATCAGGGTGGATGAGCAGTTCTTC
TRBJ2-1 once TRBV19 TRBD1 CASSAGTGGRNEQFF TGTGCCAGTAGTGCCGGGACAGGGGGACGAAATGAGCAGTTCTTC
TRBJ2-3 - TRBV9 - CASSLRPGQDTDTQYF TGTGCCAGCAGCCTGCGACCGGGACAAGACACAGATACGCAGTATTTT
TRBJ1-1 - TRBV5-1 - CASRVTGLITEAFF TGCGCCAGCAGAGTTACAGGGTTGATCACTGAAGCTTTCTTT
TRBJ1-1 - TRBV19 TRBD1 CASSQASPGQANTEAFF TGTGCCAGTAGCCAAGCTTCACCGGGACAGGCGAACACTGAAGCTTTCTTT
TRBJ1-1 - TRBV7-9 TRBD1 CASSPGTGIHLGTEAFF TGTGCCAGCAGCCCTGGGACAGGGATTCATTTAGGAACTGAAGCTTTCTTT
TRBJ2-2 - TRBV6-1 TRBD1 CASSERQGTNGELFF TGTGCCAGCAGTGAGCGACAGGGTACCAACGGGGAGCTGTTTTTT
TRBJ1-4 - TRBV19 TRBD1 CASGDRVGEKLFF TGTGCCAGCGGAGACAGGGTTGGTGAAAAACTGTTTTTT
TRBJ1-6 - TRBV7-2 - CASSPSGGTGNSPLHF TGTGCCAGCAGCCCTAGTGGGGGAACAGGGAATTCACCCCTCCACTTT
TRBJ2-7 - TRBV28 - CASSLRGTRYEQYF TGTGCCAGCAGTTTAAGGGGCACCAGGTACGAGCAGTACTTC